These 10 T cell receptor beta chains originate from one sample sequenced in a study of shared clonotypes between healthy human individuals. Using immunoSEQ multiplex PCR, the repertoire was profiled, and TCRdb retains in-frame clones only, with some absent. The data contain 2 million or so clones, roughly 95% of them singletons. Naive CD8 cells, CD45RO-negative and positively selected for CCR7, excluded terminally differentiated effector memory CD45RA+ cells. The sequencing sample was made of naive CD8+ T cells sorted from blood. The receptors were sampled from a man between 18 and 29 years old in good health.

The V and J genes are TRBV13 and TRBJ1-4; 10 nucleotides agree with TRBD1. CDR1 and CDR2 (germline): PRHDT, FYEKMQ (reference sequence). The CDR3 runs 15 residues. Trimming cost V 5 bases and J 1 base; bases outside gene matches: 1. The CDR3 region has the DNA TGTGCCAGCAGCAGGACAGGGGGAACTAATGAAAAACTGTTTTTT. Translating gives CASSRTGGTNEKLFF.

This chain connects TRBV1 to TRBJ2-7; TRBD2 was called by the table and not checked on the DNA. TRBV1 is assigned pseudogene status. The CDR3 totals 16 residues. The CDR3 reads CTSSQDPSDGGYEQYF. The CDR3, as DNA: TGCACCAGCAGCCAAGACCCGTCGGACGGAGGCTACGAGCAGTACTTC.

CDR3 sequence (DNA): TGTGCCAGCAGCTACGCGGGACAGGGGGGAAACGAGCAGTACTTC. It specifies CASSYAGQGGNEQYF. The chain carries TRBV11-2 and TRBJ2-7, with TRBD1 identical over 11 bases. Germline trimming cut 4 bases from V and 5 bases from J; bases unmatched to any gene: 7. This CDR3 is 15 amino acids long. The V gene's germline CDR1 is SGHAT and CDR2 FQNNGV.

The chain couples TRBV5-6 to TRBJ1-2, with 7 bases fitting TRBD1. Germline V gene lookup returns CDR1 SGHDT and CDR2 YYEEEE. The CDR3 consists of 14 residues. J was trimmed by 4 bases and V by 0 bases; bases with no gene match: 3. CDR3 in amino acids: CASSLDGTVYGYTF. DNA for the CDR3: TGTGCCAGCAGCTTGGATGGGACAGTCTATGGCTACACCTTC. Together with reference TRBV5-6 and TRBJ1-2, the CDR3 gives the full variable domain: DAGVTQSPTHLIKTRGQQVTLRCSPKSGHDTVSWYQQALGQGPQFIFQYYEEEERQRGNFPDRFSGHQFPNYSSELNVNALLLGDSALYLCASSLDGTVYGYTFGSGTRLTVV.

The chain has TRBV27 and TRBJ1-1, with TRBD1 matching 7 bases. There are 16 residues in the CDR3. The germline V gene encodes CDR1 MNHEY and CDR2 SMNVEV (reference sequence). The trim removed 2 bases at V and 6 bases at J, leaving 12 bases unmatched. The CDR3 reads CASSLMGVLDRPEAFF. CDR3 DNA: TGTGCCAGCAGTTTAATGGGGGTCCTGGACAGGCCTGAAGCTTTCTTT.

The rearrangement uses TRBV4-1 and TRBJ2-7; D not certain. The CDR3 is 14 amino acids. V lost 0 bases and J lost 2, with 8 bases in between. Germline CDR1 is MGHRA and CDR2 is YSYEKL. The chain's CDR3 is CASSQDGVAYEQYF. The CDR3 nucleotides read TGCGCCAGCAGCCAAGATGGGGTAGCCTACGAGCAGTACTTC.

As DNA, the CDR3 is TGCGCCAGCAGCCAAATCCTATTTTACACAGATACGCAGTATTTT. Translating it yields CASSQILFYTDTQYF. The chain couples TRBV4-3 to TRBJ2-3; D not resolved. The CDR3 totals 15 residues. CDR1 is LGHNA, CDR2 YSLEER, per germline. V lost 2 bases to trimming and J lost 2 bases, with 11 bases between them.

The gene calls are TRBV25-1 and TRBJ2-1, with TRBD2 as a possible D gene (5 bases). The CDR3 contains 14 residues. V lost 3 bases, J lost 6 bases, and 12 bases lay in between. Looked up from germline, CDR1 is MGHDK and CDR2 is SYGVNS. The CDR3 sequence is CASSDFLAGNEQFF. The CDR3 DNA reads as TGTGCCAGCAGTGATTTCCTAGCTGGCAATGAGCAGTTCTTC.

In nucleotides, the CDR3 is TGTGCCAGCAGCTTAGGGGCGGAGAACACTCCGACCGGGGAGCTGTTTTTT. Translation gives CASSLGAENTPTGELFF. The chain is built from TRBV7-3 and TRBJ2-2; TRBD1 is a possible D gene (5 bases). CDR1 is SGHTA and CDR2 is FQGTGA in the germline V gene. Trimming took 2 bases from V and 5 from J, leaving 18 bases between them. The CDR3 length is 17 residues.

Of note for this clone: In the same sample, other DNA sequences code for this CDR3. The chain uses TRBV27 and TRBJ1-1; D gene ambiguous. This CDR3 region has 14 residues. Trimming took off 4 bases at V and 0 bases at J, with 9 bases between the two ends. Germline lookup yields CDR1 MNHEY and CDR2 SMNVEV (reference sequence). The CDR3 spells CASSSPGLNTEAFF. The CDR3 DNA is TGTGCCAGCAGTTCCCCGGGGTTGAACACTGAAGCTTTCTTT.